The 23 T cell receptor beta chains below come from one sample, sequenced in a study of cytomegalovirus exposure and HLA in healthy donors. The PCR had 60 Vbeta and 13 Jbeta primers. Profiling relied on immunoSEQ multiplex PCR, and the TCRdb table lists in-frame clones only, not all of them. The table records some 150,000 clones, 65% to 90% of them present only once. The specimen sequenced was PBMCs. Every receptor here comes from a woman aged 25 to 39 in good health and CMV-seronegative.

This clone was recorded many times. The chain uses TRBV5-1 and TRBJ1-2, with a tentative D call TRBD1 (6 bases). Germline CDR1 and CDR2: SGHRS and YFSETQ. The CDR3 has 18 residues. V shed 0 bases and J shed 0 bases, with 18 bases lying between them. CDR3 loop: CASSLGRRTVNSNYGYTF. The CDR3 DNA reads TGCGCCAGCAGCTTGGGGAGGAGGACAGTTAACTCTAACTATGGCTACACCTTC.

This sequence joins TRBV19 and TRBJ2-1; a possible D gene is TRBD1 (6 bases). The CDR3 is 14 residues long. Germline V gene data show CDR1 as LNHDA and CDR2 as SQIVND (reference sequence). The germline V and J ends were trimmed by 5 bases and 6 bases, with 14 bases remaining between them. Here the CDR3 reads CASSGGGRFNEQFF. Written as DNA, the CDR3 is TGTGCCAGTAGTGGGGGCGGGCGGTTCAATGAGCAGTTCTTC. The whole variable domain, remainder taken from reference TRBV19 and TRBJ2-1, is DGGITQSPKYLFRKEGQNVTLSCEQNLNHDAMYWYRQDPGQGLRLIYYSQIVNDFQKGDIAEGYSVSREKKESFPLTVTSAQKNPTAFYLCASSGGGRFNEQFFGPGTRLTVL.

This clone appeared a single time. DNA for the CDR3: TGCGCCAGCAGCGCGGCACTAGCGGGGGGGGCTGAGCAGTTCTTC. It is translated as CASSAALAGGAEQFF. This chain connects TRBV5-1 to TRBJ2-1; 13 positions agree with TRBD2. J lost 9 bases, V lost 4 bases, and 7 bases had no gene match. The CDR3 length is 15 residues. Germline assignment: CDR1 SGHRS and CDR2 YFSETQ. Full variable domain (outside the CDR3, taken from reference TRBV5-1 and TRBJ2-1): KAGVTQTPRYLIKTRGQQVTLSCSPISGHRSVSWYQQTPGQGLQFLFEYFSETQRNKGNFPGRFSGRQFSNSRSEMNVSTLELGDSALYLCASSAALAGGAEQFFGPGTRLTVL.

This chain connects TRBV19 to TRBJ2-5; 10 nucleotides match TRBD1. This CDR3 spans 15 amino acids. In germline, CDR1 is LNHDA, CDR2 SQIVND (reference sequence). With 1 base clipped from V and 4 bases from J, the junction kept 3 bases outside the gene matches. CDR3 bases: TGTGCCAGTAGTATAGTAGGGACAGGGGCAGAGACCCAGTACTTC. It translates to CASSIVGTGAETQYF.

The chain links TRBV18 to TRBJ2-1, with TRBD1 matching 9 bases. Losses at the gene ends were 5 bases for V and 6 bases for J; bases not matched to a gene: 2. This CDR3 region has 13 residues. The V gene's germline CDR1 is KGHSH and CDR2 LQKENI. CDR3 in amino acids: CASSNRGPNEQFF. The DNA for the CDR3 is TGTGCCAGCTCAAACAGGGGGCCCAATGAGCAGTTCTTC.

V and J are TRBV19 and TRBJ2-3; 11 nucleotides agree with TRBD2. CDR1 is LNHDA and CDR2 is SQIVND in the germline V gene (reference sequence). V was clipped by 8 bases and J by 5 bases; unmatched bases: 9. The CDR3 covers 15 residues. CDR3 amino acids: CASHISGGAEDTQYF. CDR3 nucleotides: TGTGCCAGTCATATTAGCGGGGGGGCCGAAGATACGCAGTATTTT.

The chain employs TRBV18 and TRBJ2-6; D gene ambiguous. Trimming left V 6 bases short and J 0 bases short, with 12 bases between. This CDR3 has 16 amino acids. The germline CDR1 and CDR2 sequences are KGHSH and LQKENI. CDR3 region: CASSAPVGSGANVLTF. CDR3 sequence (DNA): TGTGCCAGCTCCGCGCCCGTCGGCTCTGGGGCCAACGTCCTGACTTTC.

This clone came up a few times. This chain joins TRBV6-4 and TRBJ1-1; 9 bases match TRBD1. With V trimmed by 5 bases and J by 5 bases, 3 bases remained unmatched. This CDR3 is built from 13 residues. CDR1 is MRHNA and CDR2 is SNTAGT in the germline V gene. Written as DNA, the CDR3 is TGTGCCAGCAGTCGGACAGGGGAGACTGAAGCTTTCTTT. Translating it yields CASSRTGETEAFF.

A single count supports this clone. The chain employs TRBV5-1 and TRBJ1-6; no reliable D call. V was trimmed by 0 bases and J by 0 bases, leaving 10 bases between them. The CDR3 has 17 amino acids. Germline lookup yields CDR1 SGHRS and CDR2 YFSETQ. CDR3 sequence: CASSLGAGSSYNSPLHF. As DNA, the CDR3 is TGCGCCAGCAGCTTGGGAGCGGGAAGCTCCTATAATTCACCCCTCCACTTT.

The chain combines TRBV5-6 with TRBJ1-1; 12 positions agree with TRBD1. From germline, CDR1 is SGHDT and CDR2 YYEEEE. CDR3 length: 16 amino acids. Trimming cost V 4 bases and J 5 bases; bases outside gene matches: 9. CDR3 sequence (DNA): TGTGCCAGCAGCCCGGGACAGGGGGCTAGGTTTACTGAAGCTTTCTTT. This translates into CASSPGQGARFTEAFF.

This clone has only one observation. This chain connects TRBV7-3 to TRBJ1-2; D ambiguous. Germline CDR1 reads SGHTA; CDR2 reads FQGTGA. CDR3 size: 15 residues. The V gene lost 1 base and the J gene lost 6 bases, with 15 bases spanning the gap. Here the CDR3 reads CASSLRGGQEDGYTF. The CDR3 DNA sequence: TGTGCCAGCAGCTTAAGAGGAGGTCAGGAGGATGGCTACACCTTC. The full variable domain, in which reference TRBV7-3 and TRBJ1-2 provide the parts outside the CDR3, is GAGVSQTPSNKVTEKGKYVELRCDPISGHTALYWYRQSLGQGPEFLIYFQGTGAADDSGLPNDRFFAVRPEGSVSTLKIQRTERGDSAVYLCASSLRGGQEDGYTFGSGTRLTVV.

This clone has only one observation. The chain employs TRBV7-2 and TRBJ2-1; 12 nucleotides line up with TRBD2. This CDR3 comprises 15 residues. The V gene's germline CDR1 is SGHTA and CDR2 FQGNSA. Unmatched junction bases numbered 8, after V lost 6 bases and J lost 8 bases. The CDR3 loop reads CASRILAGGFYEQFF. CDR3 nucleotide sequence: TGTGCCAGCAGGATACTAGCGGGGGGATTCTATGAGCAGTTCTTC. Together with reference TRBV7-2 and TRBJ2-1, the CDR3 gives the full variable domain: GAGVSQSPSNKVTEKGKDVELRCDPISGHTALYWYRQSLGQGLEFLIYFQGNSAPDKSGLPSDRFSAERTGGSVSTLTIQRTQQEDSAVYLCASRILAGGFYEQFFGPGTRLTVL.

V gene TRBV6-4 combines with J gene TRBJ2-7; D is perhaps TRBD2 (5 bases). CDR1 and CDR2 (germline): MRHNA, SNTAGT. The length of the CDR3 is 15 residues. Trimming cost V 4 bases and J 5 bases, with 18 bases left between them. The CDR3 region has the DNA TGTGCCAGCAGTGCTAGCCCAACGGCCGGGGACGAGCAGTACTTC. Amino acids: CASSASPTAGDEQYF.

This CDR3 reads CASRRGLGGEAFF. The DNA of the CDR3 is TGTGCCAGCAGACGAGGGTTGGGGGGTGAAGCTTTCTTT. This rearrangement joins TRBV7-2 to TRBJ1-1; D perhaps matches TRBD1 (5 bases). The germline gives CDR1 SGHTA, CDR2 FQGNSA. The CDR3 loop spans 13 amino acids. V lost 6 bases and J 7 bases, leaving 15 bases between the germline ends.

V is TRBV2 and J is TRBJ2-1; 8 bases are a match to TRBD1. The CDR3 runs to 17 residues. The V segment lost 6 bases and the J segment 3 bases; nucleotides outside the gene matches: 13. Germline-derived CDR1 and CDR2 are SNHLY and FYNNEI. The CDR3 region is CASRPGAGQGRYNEQFF. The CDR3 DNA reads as TGTGCCAGCAGACCCGGGGCAGGACAGGGACGCTACAATGAGCAGTTCTTC.

DNA for the CDR3: TGTGCCAGCAGTTTGGGAGAAAACTATGGCTACACCTTC. It specifies CASSLGENYGYTF. The chain recombines TRBV27 with TRBJ1-2; no firm D call. The germline V gene has CDR1 MNHEY and CDR2 SMNVEV (reference sequence). Trimming left V 3 bases short and J 2 bases short, with 7 bases between. The CDR3 sequence is 13 residues long.

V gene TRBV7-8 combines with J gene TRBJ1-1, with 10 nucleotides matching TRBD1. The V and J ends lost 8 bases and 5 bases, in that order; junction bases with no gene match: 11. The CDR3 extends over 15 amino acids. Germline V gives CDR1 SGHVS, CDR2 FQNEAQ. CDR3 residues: CASRRDRGVGTEAFF. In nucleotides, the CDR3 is TGTGCCAGCCGACGGGACAGGGGAGTTGGGACTGAAGCTTTCTTT.

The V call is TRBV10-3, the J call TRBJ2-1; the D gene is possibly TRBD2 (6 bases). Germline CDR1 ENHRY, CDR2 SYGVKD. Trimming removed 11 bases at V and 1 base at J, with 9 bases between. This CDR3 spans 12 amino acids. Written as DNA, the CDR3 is TGTGCCGCACGGGGGTCCTACAATGAGCAGTTCTTC. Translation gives CAARGSYNEQFF.

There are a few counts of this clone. This CDR3 reads CASSVGTVGNQPQHF. Here the CDR3 DNA reads TGTGCCAGCAGCGTAGGAACAGTAGGAAATCAGCCCCAGCATTTT. The chain joins TRBV9 to TRBJ1-5; no definite D call. Germline-derived CDR1 and CDR2 are SGDLS and YYNGEE. The CDR3 loop spans 15 amino acids. V was cut by 0 bases and J by 4 bases, with 11 bases left in between.

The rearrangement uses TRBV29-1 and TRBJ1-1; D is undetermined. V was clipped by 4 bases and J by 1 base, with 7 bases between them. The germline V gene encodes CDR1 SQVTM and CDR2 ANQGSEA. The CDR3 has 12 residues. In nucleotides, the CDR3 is TGCAGCGTTGTGGCGGCGAACACTGAAGCTTTCTTT. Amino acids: CSVVAANTEAFF.

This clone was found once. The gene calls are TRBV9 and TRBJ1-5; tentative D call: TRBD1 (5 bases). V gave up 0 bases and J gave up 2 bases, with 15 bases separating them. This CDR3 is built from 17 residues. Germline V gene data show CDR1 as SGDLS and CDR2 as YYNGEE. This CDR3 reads CASSVVKTPGGNQPQHF. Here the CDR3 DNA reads TGTGCCAGCAGCGTAGTTAAGACCCCGGGGGGCAATCAGCCCCAGCATTTT.

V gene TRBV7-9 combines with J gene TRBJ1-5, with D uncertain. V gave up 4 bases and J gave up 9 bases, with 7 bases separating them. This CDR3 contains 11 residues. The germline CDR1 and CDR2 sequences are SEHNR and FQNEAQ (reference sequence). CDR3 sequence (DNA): TGTGCCAGCAGCTCCCTCGGGCCCCAGCATTTT. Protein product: CASSSLGPQHF.

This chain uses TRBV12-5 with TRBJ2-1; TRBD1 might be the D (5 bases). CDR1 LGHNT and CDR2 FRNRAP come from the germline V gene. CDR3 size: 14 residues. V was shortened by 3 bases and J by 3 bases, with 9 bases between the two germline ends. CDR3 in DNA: TGTGCTAGTGGTTTATGGACACGCTACAATGAGCAGTTCTTC. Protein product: CASGLWTRYNEQFF.